A single count supports the clone carrying this T cell receptor beta chain. The sample is drawn from a study of cytomegalovirus exposure and HLA in healthy donors. A multiplex PCR was run with 60 Vbeta primers and 13 Jbeta primers. Measured with immunoSEQ multiplex PCR; TCRdb has only the in-frame clones, and not every one. The sample lists tens of thousands of clones, approximately 86% occurring once. The germline CDR1 and CDR2 sequences are MDHEN and SYDVKM. The CDR3 totals 17 residues. Trimming removed 4 bases from V and 4 bases from J; junction bases left unmatched: 5. The chain uses TRBV28 and TRBJ2-1, with 15 bases that match TRBD2. The source of this sequence is a woman between 40 and 55 years old in good health and CMV-seropositive. Material for sequencing was PBMCs. This chain's CDR3 is CASSSGTSGRRYNEQFF. In nucleotides, the CDR3 is TGTGCCAGCAGTTCCGGGACTAGCGGGAGGCGGTACAATGAGCAGTTCTTC.